The T cell receptor (beta chain) described here comes from a study of CD8 T cells in Susac syndrome. Random hexamers served to reverse transcribe roughly 0.45 to 1 ug RNA. TCRdb independently ran MiXCR on the immunoSEQ multiplex PCR reads; one entry per CDR3 protein. The sample has under 150,000 distinct CDR3 sequences; more than 90% are singletons. The germline V gene encodes CDR1 KGHDR and CDR2 SFDVKD. There are 16 residues in the CDR3. Trimming took 5 bases from V and 0 from J; bases not matched to a gene: 6. From blood CD8+ and CD4+ T cells, the TCR beta chain was sequenced. Patients having Susac syndrome satisfied recently defined diagnostic criteria for definite or probable disease. TEMRA cells were FACS-enriched, while CD8+ and CD4+ T cells were negatively isolated.

Sequencing used CD4+ T cells from PBMCs. The chain recombines TRBV24-1 with TRBJ2-3; 8 nucleotides match TRBD2. This sequence originates from a human donor with Susac syndrome. The chain's CDR3 is CATSGSGGPSTDTQYF. In DNA form, the CDR3 reads TGTGCCACCAGTGGGTCGGGAGGGCCCAGCACAGATACGCAGTATTTT.